The 10 T cell receptor beta chains below come from one sample, sequenced in a study of blood T cell repertoires in COVID-19. Sequencing used immunoSEQ multiplex PCR; TCRdb keeps in-frame clones, though not all of them. The data hold almost 90,000 clones, with over 80% observed a single time. Sequences were obtained from peripheral blood. These receptor sequences come from a man of 80 years or more with acute or convalescent COVID-19.

The rearrangement uses TRBV5-5 and TRBJ1-1, with 7 bases that match TRBD1. The CDR3 loop spans 14 amino acids. Per the germline V gene, CDR1 is SGHKS and CDR2 is YYEKEE (reference sequence). Trimming took 0 bases from V and 6 from J; bases not matched to a gene: 5. The CDR3 nucleotides read TGTGCCAGCAGCTTGGGGCCAGGGGGACCTGAAGCTTTCTTT. This encodes CASSLGPGGPEAFF.

The chain uses TRBV10-3 and TRBJ1-2; 8 bases are shared with TRBD1. The germline V gene has CDR1 ENHRY and CDR2 SYGVKD. V lost 10 bases to trimming and J lost 2 bases; unmatched junction nucleotides: 9. This CDR3 has 14 residues. The CDR3 is CATGQGSGNYGYTF. The DNA of the CDR3 is TGTGCCACCGGACAGGGAAGTGGAAACTATGGCTACACCTTC.

CDR3 sequence (DNA): TGTGCCAGCAGCTTGCAGGGTGCCACTGAAGCTTTCTTT. Translated, it gives CASSLQGATEAFF. The gene calls are TRBV7-6 and TRBJ1-1; D perhaps matches TRBD1 (5 bases). The V end was cut by 3 bases, the J end by 4 bases, with 9 bases between. CDR3 size: 13 residues. In germline, CDR1 is SGHVS, CDR2 FNYEAQ.

The rearrangement uses TRBV19 and TRBJ1-6; no definite D call. Trimming shortened V by 10 bases and J by 8 bases, and 18 bases separated the two germline ends. Looked up from germline, CDR1 is LNHDA and CDR2 is SQIVND (reference sequence). CDR3 length equals 14 residues. The CDR3 region is CATRGAAGYSPLHF. The CDR3, as DNA: TGTGCCACCCGAGGAGCCGCCGGATATTCACCCCTCCACTTT. Complete variable domain (other parts from reference TRBV19 and TRBJ1-6): DGGITQSPKYLFRKEGQNVTLSCEQNLNHDAMYWYRQDPGQGLRLIYYSQIVNDFQKGDIAEGYSVSREKKESFPLTVTSAQKNPTAFYLCATRGAAGYSPLHFGNGTRLTVT.

This chain uses TRBV19 with TRBJ2-6, with D possibly TRBD2 on 5 matching bases. Germline-derived CDR1 and CDR2 are LNHDA and SQIVND (reference sequence). The CDR3 spans 18 residues. The V gene lost 1 base and the J gene lost 2 bases, with 15 bases spanning the gap. The CDR3 region is CASSIGSYGVTGANVLTF. The CDR3 coding sequence is TGTGCCAGTAGTATAGGTTCGTACGGGGTAACTGGGGCCAACGTCCTGACTTTC.

This sequence joins TRBV6-5 and TRBJ2-1; a weak D match, TRBD2 (7 bases). The ends were cut back, 7 bases at V and 0 bases at J, with 13 bases in the middle. This CDR3 has 15 amino acids. Germline CDR1 reads MNHEY; CDR2 reads SVGAGI. The DNA for the CDR3 is TGTGCCAGCACCCCAGCGGGACACTCCTACAATGAGCAGTTCTTC. Translated, it gives CASTPAGHSYNEQFF.

The chain couples TRBV19 to TRBJ1-5; 9 bases are shared with TRBD1. Trimming cost V 7 bases and J 4 bases; bases outside gene matches: 2. This CDR3 has 13 amino acids. Germline CDR1 is LNHDA and CDR2 is SQIVND (reference sequence). CDR3 in amino acids: CASKGQGNQPQHF. Here the CDR3 DNA reads TGTGCCAGTAAGGGACAGGGAAATCAGCCCCAGCATTTT.

This clone was observed a handful of times. This chain links TRBV20-1 with TRBJ1-1, with a weak D call TRBD1 (5 bases). This CDR3 region has 10 residues. Germline CDR1 DFQATT, CDR2 SNEGSKA (reference sequence). The V gene lost 4 bases and the J gene lost 8 bases, with 8 bases spanning the gap. The CDR3 reads CSAIRQEAFF. The CDR3 bases are TGCAGTGCTATTCGACAGGAAGCTTTCTTT.

The CDR3 nucleotides read TGCAGCGTTGAGGGGCTAGCGGGAGTTCTTAGGTACAATGAGCAGTTCTTC. Protein product: CSVEGLAGVLRYNEQFF. The V gene is TRBV29-1, the J gene TRBJ2-1; TRBD2 matches at 10 bases. The CDR3 runs 17 residues. Germline V gene lookup returns CDR1 SQVTM and CDR2 ANQGSEA. V was clipped by 3 bases and J by 4 bases; unmatched bases: 12.

J is TRBJ2-1 and V is TRBV18; 10 bases match TRBD1. The CDR3 has 15 amino acids. The germline CDR1 and CDR2 sequences are KGHSH and LQKENI. V shed 6 bases, J shed 3 bases, and the junction held 5 bases outside the gene matches. The CDR3 DNA follows: TGTGCCAGCTCCGGGGGACAGGGGAACTACAATGAGCAGTTCTTC. As protein: CASSGGQGNYNEQFF.